This entry concerns a single T cell receptor beta chain. Its binding antigen is unknown. The protocol used for the library was 5' RACE. For each TCR library, 3,000 to 4,000 ng of total RNA was used. For each sample, cDNA synthesis with SMARTScribe reverse transcriptase was split into eight separate reactions. During cDNA synthesis, unique molecular identifiers containing a 6-nucleotide sample barcode were introduced by template switching. TCRalpha and TCRbeta cDNA was amplified in two nested PCRs of about 17 and 10 cycles, and bead purification was carried out after each PCR. Before amplification, the cDNA was treated with uracil DNA-glycosylase and purified using the QIAquick PCR purification kit. The second PCR was the step at which Illumina TruSeq-compatible adapters and sample-specific barcodes were added. Library quality and concentration were checked on TapeStation and Qubit, and libraries were pooled at around 4.7 ng each. Sequencing of pooled libraries was carried out on an Illumina HiSeq2500 single-index Rapid Run using 2 x 100 bp reads and custom sequencing primers. In the original analysis: MiGEC version 1.2.6 was used for UMI-based consensus assembly, which corrected PCR and sequencing errors. MiXCR version 2.1.1 was used to carry out V(D)J alignment, clonotype assembly and CDR3 extraction. To normalise gene usage, clonotype sharing and MAIT/NKT TCR abundance, the top 1000, 10 000 and 20 000 clonotypes in each sample were analysed. After downsampling to 27 000 UMIs, diversity was calculated as the inverse Simpson index using the vegan R package. Paired Mann-Whitney U tests on discordant twin pairs were used, with Benjamini-Hochberg multiple-testing correction. TCRdb reprocessed the public reads and reports one entry per CDR3 protein sequence, without DNA. V and J calls and clone size were set by TCRdb, not the authors. The table for this sample records approximately 150,000 distinct CDR3 sequences. Of the sample, approximately 7.4% is held by the ten largest clones.

From each donor, an approximately 2.5 ml peripheral blood sample was drawn into PAXgene tubes and stored at -80 degrees C. Total RNA was isolated from whole blood with the PAXgene blood miRNA kit on an automated QIAcube, without T cell sorting. Peripheral blood from monozygotic twin pairs concordant or discordant for inflammatory bowel disease was subjected to deep TCRalpha and TCRbeta repertoire profiling with unique molecular barcoding. Smoking habits were recorded for all twin pairs, with individuals classified as current, former or never smokers. The CDR3 contains 16 residues, cysteine and phenylalanine counted. No DNA was logged. As encoded in the germline V gene (reference sequence), CDR1 is SGHKS while CDR2 is YYEKEE. These data are taken from a study of monozygotic twins with inflammatory bowel disease (dated 2019 in TCRdb). Looking at the study overall: In total, around 28 monozygotic twin pairs made up the full study: 19 Danish pairs, all IBD-discordant, plus nine German pairs, of which four were IBD-concordant and five were IBD-discordant. Disease-associated traits were sought mainly through comparisons between IBD patients and their genetically identical healthy co-twins within discordant pairs. Each individual had, on average, about 151 000 unique TCRalpha sequences and 181 000 unique TCRbeta sequences available for analysis.

The paper's findings and limits, for the study overall: No single strong signal or clonotype linked to IBD turned up in the results, so the idea that one exists was not supported. Compared with healthy twins, IBD patients shared fewer clonotypes with other individuals, and the difference was most pronounced in patients with signs of disease activity. Measured by the inverse Simpson index, TCRbeta repertoire diversity was lower in IBD patients than in their healthy co-twins. No difference in repertoire similarity was observed between concordant and discordant twins, possibly owing to limited statistical power. The analysis was unable to tell apart different T cell subtypes. Because patients received different immunosuppressive treatments, the repertoires may have picked up extra background noise and variability between individuals.

The sequencing sample was made of blood. This sequence originates from a human donor with ulcerative colitis or Crohn's disease, or a healthy co-twin of an affected twin (not recorded which). The V and J genes are TRBV5-5 and TRBJ2-1; TCRdb calls TRBD2, which cannot be checked without DNA. CDR3 sequence: CASSWQLAGGGNEQFF.